This record covers a single T cell receptor (beta chain). Its specificity is not known. Here immunoSEQ multiplex PCR was the method, and the copy in TCRdb shows in-frame clones only, minus some. The sample lists about 56,000 clones, 93% occurring once. This sample is part of a study of cytomegalovirus exposure and HLA in healthy donors. Study information: The 120 validation repertoires were reported in a later analysis to have been generated on the same platform as the approximately 700 first-cohort repertoires.

Study-level results: Using the classifier, cytomegalovirus status was reportedly diagnosed with high specificity and sensitivity.

This CDR3 comprises 13 residues. V lost 6 bases and J lost 6; bases outside the gene matches: 4. CDR1 and CDR2 from the germline V gene are SNHLY and FYNNEI. Material: PBMCs. This clonotype originated in a young woman in good health and CMV-seropositive. V usage is TRBV2 and J usage is TRBJ2-7, with TRBD1 identical over 11 bases. CDR3 in amino acids: CASRDRGLREQYF. The CDR3 DNA sequence: TGTGCCAGCAGGGACAGGGGGCTGCGCGAGCAGTACTTC.